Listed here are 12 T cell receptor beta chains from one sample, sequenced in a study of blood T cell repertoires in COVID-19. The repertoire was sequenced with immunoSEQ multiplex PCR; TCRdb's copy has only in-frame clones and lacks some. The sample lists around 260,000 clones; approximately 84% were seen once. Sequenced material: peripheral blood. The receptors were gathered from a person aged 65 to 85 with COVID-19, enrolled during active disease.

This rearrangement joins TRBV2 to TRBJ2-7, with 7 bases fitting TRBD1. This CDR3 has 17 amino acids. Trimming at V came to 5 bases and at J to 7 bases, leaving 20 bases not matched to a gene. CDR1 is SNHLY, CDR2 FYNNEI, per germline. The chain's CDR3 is CASSFTNPGTAMGEQYF. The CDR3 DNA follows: TGTGCCAGCAGTTTCACTAATCCCGGGACAGCCATGGGGGAGCAGTACTTC. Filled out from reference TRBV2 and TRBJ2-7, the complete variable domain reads EPEVTQTPSHQVTQMGQEVILRCVPISNHLYFYWYRQILGQKVEFLVSFYNNEISEKSEIFDDQFSVERPDGSNFTLKIRSTKLEDSAMYFCASSFTNPGTAMGEQYFGPGTRLTVT.

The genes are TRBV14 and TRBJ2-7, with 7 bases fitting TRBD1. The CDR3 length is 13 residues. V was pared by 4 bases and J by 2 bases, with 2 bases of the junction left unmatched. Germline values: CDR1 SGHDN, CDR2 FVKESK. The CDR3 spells CASSPGTAYEQYF. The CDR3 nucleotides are TGTGCCAGCAGCCCCGGGACAGCCTACGAGCAGTACTTC.

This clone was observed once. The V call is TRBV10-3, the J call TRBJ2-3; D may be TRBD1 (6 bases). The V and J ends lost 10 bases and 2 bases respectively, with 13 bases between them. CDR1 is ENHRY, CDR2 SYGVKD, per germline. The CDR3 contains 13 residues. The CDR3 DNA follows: TGTGCCACCGAGACAGGAGCCACAGATACGCAGTATTTT. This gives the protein CATETGATDTQYF.

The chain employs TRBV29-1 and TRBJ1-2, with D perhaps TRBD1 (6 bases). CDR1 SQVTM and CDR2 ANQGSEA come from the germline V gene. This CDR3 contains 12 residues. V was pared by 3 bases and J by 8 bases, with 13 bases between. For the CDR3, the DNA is TGCAGCGTTGACCAGCGGGGGCAAGGCTACACCTTC. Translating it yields CSVDQRGQGYTF. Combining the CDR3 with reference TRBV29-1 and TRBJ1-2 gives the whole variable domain SAVISQKPSRDICQRGTSLTIQCQVDSQVTMMFWYRQQPGQSLTLIATANQGSEATYESGFVIDKFPISRPNLTFSTLTVSNMSPEDSSIYLCSVDQRGQGYTFGSGTRLTVV.

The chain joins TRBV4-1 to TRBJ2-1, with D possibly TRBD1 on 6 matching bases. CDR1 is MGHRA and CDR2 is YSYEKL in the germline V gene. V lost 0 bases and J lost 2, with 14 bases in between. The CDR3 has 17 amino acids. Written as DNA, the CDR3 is TGCGCCAGCAGCCAAGAGTGGACAGCCCCAACCTACAATGAGCAGTTCTTC. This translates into CASSQEWTAPTYNEQFF.

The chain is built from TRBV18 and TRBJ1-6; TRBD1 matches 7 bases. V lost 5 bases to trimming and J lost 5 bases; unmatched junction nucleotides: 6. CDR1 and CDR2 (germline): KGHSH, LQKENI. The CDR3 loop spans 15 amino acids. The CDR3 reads CASSTRDSNNSPLHF. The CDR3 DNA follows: TGTGCCAGCTCAACCCGGGACAGTAATAATTCACCCCTCCACTTT.

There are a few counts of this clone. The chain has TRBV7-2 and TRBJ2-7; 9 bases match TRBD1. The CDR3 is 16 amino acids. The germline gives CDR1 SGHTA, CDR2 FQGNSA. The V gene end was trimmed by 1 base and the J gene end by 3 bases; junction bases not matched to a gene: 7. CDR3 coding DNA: TGTGCCAGCAGCTTAGGAACAGGGGGCTTGGGCTACGAGCAGTACTTC. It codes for CASSLGTGGLGYEQYF.

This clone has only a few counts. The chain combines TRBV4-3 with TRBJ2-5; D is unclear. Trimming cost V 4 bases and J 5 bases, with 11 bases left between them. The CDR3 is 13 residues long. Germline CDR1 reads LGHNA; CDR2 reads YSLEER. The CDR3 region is CASSLQLEETQYF. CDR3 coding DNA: TGCGCCAGCAGCCTCCAGTTGGAGGAGACCCAGTACTTC.

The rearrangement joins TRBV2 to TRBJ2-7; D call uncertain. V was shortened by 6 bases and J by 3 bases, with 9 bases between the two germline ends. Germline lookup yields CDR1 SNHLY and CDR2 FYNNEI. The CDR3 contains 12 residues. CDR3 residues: CASRVGRYEQYF. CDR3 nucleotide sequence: TGTGCCAGCAGAGTGGGCCGCTACGAGCAGTACTTC.

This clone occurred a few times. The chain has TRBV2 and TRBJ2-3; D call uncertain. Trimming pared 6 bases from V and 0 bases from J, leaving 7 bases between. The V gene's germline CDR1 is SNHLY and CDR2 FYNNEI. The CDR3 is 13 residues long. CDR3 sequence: CASRGFSTDTQYF. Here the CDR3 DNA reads TGTGCCAGCAGGGGCTTTAGCACAGATACGCAGTATTTT.

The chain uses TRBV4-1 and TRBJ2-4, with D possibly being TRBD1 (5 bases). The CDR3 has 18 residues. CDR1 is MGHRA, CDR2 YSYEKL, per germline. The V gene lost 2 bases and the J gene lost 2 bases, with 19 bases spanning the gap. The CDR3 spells CASSQLTIGTGSKNIQYF. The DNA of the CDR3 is TGCGCCAGCAGCCAACTAACCATCGGTACAGGCTCCAAAAACATTCAGTACTTC.

The CDR3, as DNA: TGTGCCAGCAGCCCACTGGGGGGGGCAACTGAAGCTTTCTTT. It translates to CASSPLGGATEAFF. The chain links TRBV7-3 to TRBJ1-1; TRBD1 is a possible D gene (6 bases). CDR3 size: 14 residues. The V end was cut by 5 bases, the J end by 5 bases, with 15 bases between. Germline V gene sequence: CDR1 SGHTA, CDR2 FQGTGA.